This paragraph covers one T cell receptor (beta chain) sequence. These data are taken from a study of blood T cell repertoires in COVID-19. Study details: Acute-phase and convalescent COVID-19 samples originated in the United States, Italy and Spain.

This CDR3 is built from 14 residues. Germline V gene data show CDR1 as LNHDA and CDR2 as SQIVND (reference sequence). V was pared by 8 bases and J by 1 base, with 14 bases between. The method was immunoSEQ multiplex PCR; TCRdb's version includes in-frame clones alone and lacks a portion of them. This table has around 300,000 clones, roughly nine tenths appearing once. This rearrangement joins TRBV19 to TRBJ1-2; D is perhaps TRBD1 (6 bases). The clonotype was recovered from a woman aged 55-70 years who had recovered from COVID-19. Material: PBMCs or T cells enriched from blood (not recorded which). CDR3 loop: CASSYGTNNYGYTF. The CDR3 DNA follows: TGTGCCAGTTCTTACGGGACAAATAACTATGGCTACACCTTC.